Each of the 19 T cell receptor beta chains below was sequenced from the same sample in a study of cytomegalovirus exposure and HLA in healthy donors. PCR involved 60 Vbeta and 13 Jbeta primers. Some clones are missing from TCRdb's copy, which holds only in-frame ones; the method was immunoSEQ multiplex PCR. In total, the table holds roughly 74,000 clones. The specimen was PBMCs. Source of these receptors: a female donor in good health and CMV-seropositive.

This chain connects TRBV9 to TRBJ2-3; D remains unclear. Germline CDR1 and CDR2: SGDLS and YYNGEE. The CDR3 is made up of 13 amino acids. Trimming cost V 3 bases and J 6 bases, with 11 bases left between them. DNA of the CDR3: TGTGCCAGCAGCGGAGAATTGGGCGATACGCAGTATTTT. It is translated as CASSGELGDTQYF.

The rearrangement links TRBV7-9 to TRBJ2-2; 10 bases fit TRBD2. This CDR3 spans 17 amino acids. CDR1 is SEHNR and CDR2 is FQNEAQ in the germline V gene (reference sequence). J gave up 1 base and V 4 bases, and 6 bases lay outside the gene matches. For the CDR3, the DNA is TGTGCCAGCAGCTCTAATCGACTAGCGGGGAACACCGGGGAGCTGTTTTTT. Translated: CASSSNRLAGNTGELFF.

The CDR3 is CATSRRTGSEAFF. CDR3 nucleotides: TGTGCCACCAGCAGGAGGACAGGGAGTGAAGCTTTCTTT. The chain carries TRBV15 and TRBJ1-1; TRBD1 matches at 8 bases. CDR1 and CDR2 from the germline V gene are LNHNV and YYDKDF (reference sequence). Unmatched junction bases numbered 4, after V lost 3 bases and J lost 7 bases. This CDR3 has 13 amino acids. The full variable domain, completed using reference TRBV15 and TRBJ1-1, is DAMVIQNPRYQVTQFGKPVTLSCSQTLNHNVMYWYQQKSSQAPKLLFHYYDKDFNNEADTPDNFQSRRPNTSFCFLDIRSPGLGDTAMYLCATSRRTGSEAFFGQGTRLTVV.

J is TRBJ2-7 and V is TRBV28; 8 bases are shared with TRBD1. With 8 bases clipped from V and 5 bases from J, the junction kept 11 bases outside the gene matches. Germline values: CDR1 MDHEN, CDR2 SYDVKM. This CDR3 region has 14 residues. CDR3: CASRTPQGAHEQYF. CDR3 nucleotides: TGTGCCAGCCGTACCCCCCAGGGGGCCCACGAGCAGTACTTC.

The V and J genes are TRBV5-4 and TRBJ1-2, with D perhaps matching TRBD1 (6 bases). This CDR3 spans 16 amino acids. Trimming removed 0 bases from V and 1 base from J, with 13 bases in between. The V gene's germline CDR1 is SGHNT and CDR2 YYREEE (reference sequence). CDR3 DNA sequence: TGTGCCAGCAGCTTGGCATCAGGGGCCAATAACTATGGCTACACCTTC. This translates into CASSLASGANNYGYTF. Combining the CDR3 with reference TRBV5-4 and TRBJ1-2 gives the whole variable domain ETGVTQSPTHLIKTRGQQVTLRCSSQSGHNTVSWYQQALGQGPQFIFQYYREEENGRGNFPPRFSGLQFPNYSSELNVNALELDDSALYLCASSLASGANNYGYTFGSGTRLTVV.

V is TRBV10-3 and J is TRBJ1-2; 7 nucleotides match TRBD1. J was trimmed by 0 bases and V by 7 bases; bases with no gene match: 8. Germline V gene lookup returns CDR1 ENHRY and CDR2 SYGVKD. The CDR3 totals 15 residues. The CDR3 DNA is TGTGCCATCAACCGGGACAGTTCAGCTAACTATGGCTACACCTTC. Its protein is CAINRDSSANYGYTF.

This chain uses TRBV5-6 with TRBJ2-7; the match to TRBD1 covers 9 bases. The CDR3 has 15 amino acids. V dropped 1 base and J dropped 3; count of bases not matched to a gene: 5. CDR1 and CDR2 (germline): SGHDT, YYEEEE. CDR3 loop: CASSLRTGVIYEQYF. The DNA of the CDR3 is TGTGCCAGCAGCTTGAGGACAGGGGTTATCTACGAGCAGTACTTC.

The rearrangement joins TRBV21-1 to TRBJ2-1; no DNA check was done on the table's D call, TRBD2. TRBV21-1 is given as a pseudogene. The CDR3 spans 15 residues. The CDR3 loop is CASSAHLSSYNEQFF. DNA of the CDR3: TGTGCCAGCAGCGCTCACCTGAGCTCCTACAATGAGCAGTTCTTC.

The J gene is TRBJ1-2, the V gene TRBV28, with D possibly being TRBD1 (6 bases). Germline loops: CDR1 MDHEN, CDR2 SYDVKM. The CDR3 length is 12 residues. V dropped 3 bases and J dropped 7 bases, with 9 bases sitting between them. Here the CDR3 DNA reads TGTGCCAGCAGTTTGGGACAATCTGGCTACACCTTC. Protein: CASSLGQSGYTF.

The CDR3 sequence: CASRFREGNQPQHF. DNA of the CDR3: TGTGCCAGCAGGTTCAGGGAAGGCAATCAGCCCCAGCATTTT. The chain recombines TRBV27 with TRBJ1-5, with D maybe TRBD1 (5 bases). This CDR3 has 14 amino acids. Trimming stripped 6 bases from V and 2 bases from J, with 11 bases between. Germline loops: CDR1 MNHEY, CDR2 SMNVEV (reference sequence).

The J gene is TRBJ1-2, the V gene TRBV19, with TRBD1 identical over 7 bases. Germline V gene data show CDR1 as LNHDA and CDR2 as SQIVND (reference sequence). With V trimmed by 3 bases and J by 1 base, 8 bases remained unmatched. The CDR3 has 16 residues. This CDR3 reads CASSMGQLSLNYGYTF. DNA of the CDR3: TGTGCCAGTAGTATGGGACAGCTCTCCCTTAACTATGGCTACACCTTC.

J is TRBJ1-2 and V is TRBV18, with D uncertain. V lost 2 bases and J lost 5, with 12 bases in between. Germline CDR1 is KGHSH and CDR2 is LQKENI. The CDR3 has 14 amino acids. The CDR3: CASSPSGPAYGYTF. In DNA form, the CDR3 reads TGTGCCAGCTCACCAAGTGGGCCCGCATATGGCTACACCTTC.

The chain is built from TRBV29-1 and TRBJ2-5; TRBD1 matches 7 bases. The CDR3 runs to 17 residues. Trimming cost V 3 bases and J 1 base; bases outside gene matches: 14. Germline V gives CDR1 SQVTM, CDR2 ANQGSEA. CDR3 DNA: TGCAGCGTTGAGACTATAACAGGGGTAGCAATCCAAGAGACCCAGTACTTC. As protein: CSVETITGVAIQETQYF.

This chain uses TRBV13 with TRBJ1-5; no clear D gene. The germline V gene encodes CDR1 PRHDT and CDR2 FYEKMQ (reference sequence). Trimming took off 5 bases at V and 7 bases at J, with 9 bases between the two ends. This CDR3 region has 12 residues. As DNA, the CDR3 is TGTGCCAGCAGCCGACATCGACAGCCCCAGCATTTT. Translating gives CASSRHRQPQHF.

The V call is TRBV9, the J call TRBJ2-5; weak D call: TRBD2 (5 bases). Deletions cut 3 bases from V and 5 bases from J, with 14 bases between. Germline loops: CDR1 SGDLS, CDR2 YYNGEE. The CDR3 length is 14 residues. CDR3 nucleotide sequence: TGTGCCAGCAGCGCCGGAGGAGCATCCGAGACCCAGTACTTC. Its protein product is CASSAGGASETQYF.

The CDR3: CASSSTEQGAGQPQHF. Written as DNA, the CDR3 is TGTGCCAGCAGTTCCACCGAACAGGGTGCGGGTCAGCCCCAGCATTTT. V usage is TRBV28 and J usage is TRBJ1-5; D may be TRBD1 (6 bases). Per germline, CDR1 MDHEN and CDR2 SYDVKM. The CDR3 extends over 16 amino acids. V was clipped by 4 bases and J by 6 bases, with 19 bases between them.

This chain joins TRBV6-4 and TRBJ2-1, with no clear D. Germline V gene sequence: CDR1 MRHNA, CDR2 SNTAGT. This CDR3 has 15 amino acids. V shed 3 bases and J shed 2 bases, with 11 bases lying between them. CDR3 residues: CASSEGALAYNEQFF. DNA of the CDR3: TGTGCCAGCAGTGAAGGAGCGCTAGCCTACAATGAGCAGTTCTTC.

The chain employs TRBV10-3 and TRBJ2-1, with D perhaps matching TRBD2 (5 bases). The length of the CDR3 is 15 residues. Germline CDR1 and CDR2: ENHRY and SYGVKD. V was shortened by 2 bases and J by 4 bases, with 12 bases between the two germline ends. CDR3 DNA: TGTGCCATCAGTGAGCGACGGACGGGGTACAATGAGCAGTTCTTC. Its protein is CAISERRTGYNEQFF.

The J gene is TRBJ2-1, the V gene TRBV11-2; TRBD2 agrees at 10 bases. Germline CDR1 reads SGHAT; CDR2 reads FQNNGV. The CDR3 has 16 residues. Trimming cost V 0 bases and J 4 bases; bases outside gene matches: 3. CDR3 sequence: CASSLERAGGYNEQFF. CDR3 nucleotides: TGTGCCAGCAGCTTAGAGCGAGCGGGGGGGTACAATGAGCAGTTCTTC.